This T cell receptor (beta chain) was found in a study of T cell responses to AZD1222 COVID-19 vaccine. At the level of the study: Both about-4-week and about-12-week second-dose recipients were combined. Whole-study results and caveats: The CD4 TCRs associated with vaccination extended across spike and predominated at 160-218 and 743-854. Spike-specific TCR breadth and depth went up after people got two AZD1222 doses.

V dropped 5 bases and J dropped 9; count of bases not matched to a gene: 10. This CDR3 contains 16 residues. CDR1 is SGHAT, CDR2 FQNNGV, per germline. About this clone: Its specificity is not known.

Measured with immunoSEQ multiplex PCR; TCRdb has only the in-frame clones, and not every one. This sample has 100,000 to 150,000 clones, with around 94% found just once. The material was peripheral blood, obtained on day 0 of AZD1222 vaccination. The rearrangement links TRBV11-2 to TRBJ2-1; 13 bases are a match to TRBD2. The source is an adult in good health. Here the CDR3 reads CASSAGLAGSVGEQFF. The CDR3, as DNA: TGTGCCAGCAGCGCGGGACTAGCGGGGTCGGTCGGTGAGCAGTTCTTC. The whole variable domain, filled in from reference TRBV11-2 and TRBJ2-1, reads EAGVAQSPRYKIIEKRQSVAFWCNPISGHATLYWYQQILGQGPKLLIQFQNNGVVDDSQLPKDRFSAERLKGVDSTLKIQPAKLEDSAVYLCASSAGLAGSVGEQFFGPGTRLTVL.